These 25 T cell receptor beta chains were all obtained from the same sample, sequenced in a study of cytomegalovirus exposure and HLA in healthy donors. 60 Vbeta and 13 Jbeta primers were used in PCR. Only in-frame clones appear in the TCRdb table, and some are missing; sequencing was by immunoSEQ multiplex PCR. The sample holds some 140,000 clones. Sequencing input: PBMCs. Receptor source: a woman aged 35 to 49 in good health and CMV-seronegative.

The DNA of the CDR3 is TGTGCCAGTCCTCCCCCCGGTACTAGCGGGGCCTACAATGAGCAGTTCTTC. This codes for CASPPPGTSGAYNEQFF. The chain links TRBV2 to TRBJ2-1, with 10 bases matching TRBD2. The CDR3 consists of 17 residues. From germline, CDR1 is SNHLY and CDR2 FYNNEI. V lost 9 bases, J lost 2 bases, and 13 bases stayed unmatched.

This chain connects TRBV27 to TRBJ2-3, with 8 positions matching TRBD1. In germline, CDR1 is MNHEY, CDR2 SMNVEV (reference sequence). CDR3 length: 18 residues. After removal of 6 bases from V and 0 bases from J, the junction contained 14 bases not matched to a gene. The CDR3 loop reads CASSPGWRDRISTDTQYF. The CDR3 coding sequence is TGTGCCAGCAGCCCGGGTTGGAGGGACAGGATTAGCACAGATACGCAGTATTTT.

The gene calls are TRBV19 and TRBJ1-3, with TRBD1 matching 10 bases. The germline gives CDR1 LNHDA, CDR2 SQIVND (reference sequence). This CDR3 comprises 19 residues. V lost 5 bases, J lost 0 bases, and 13 bases stayed unmatched. The CDR3 loop is CASSGLPGQGYYSGNTIYF. CDR3 DNA: TGTGCCAGTAGTGGATTGCCGGGACAGGGGTACTACTCTGGAAACACCATATATTTT.

The gene calls are TRBV10-3 and TRBJ2-6, with D unclear. The V end lost 9 bases, the J end lost 2 bases, and 11 bases lay between the germline ends. Looked up from germline, CDR1 is ENHRY and CDR2 is SYGVKD. The length of the CDR3 is 14 residues. Written as DNA, the CDR3 is TGTGCCATAGCCCGCCCTACTGGGGCCAACGTCCTGACTTTC. Amino acids: CAIARPTGANVLTF.

The chain employs TRBV6-5 and TRBJ1-1; 7 positions agree with TRBD1. Per the germline V gene, CDR1 is MNHEY and CDR2 is SVGAGI. Germline trimming cut 4 bases from V and 5 bases from J; bases unmatched to any gene: 7. CDR3 size: 14 residues. The CDR3 is CASSSTTGRTEAFF. The CDR3 region has the DNA TGTGCCAGCAGTTCGACGACAGGGAGGACTGAAGCTTTCTTT.

The chain carries TRBV18 and TRBJ2-3; 8 nucleotides align to TRBD2. The germline V gene has CDR1 KGHSH and CDR2 LQKENI. The CDR3 extends over 15 amino acids. V dropped 6 bases and J dropped 4; count of bases not matched to a gene: 9. CDR3 coding DNA: TGTGCCAGCTCTCGCGGGGGGCACGAGGCAGATACGCAGTATTTT. This sequence encodes CASSRGGHEADTQYF.

The chain has TRBV23-1 and TRBJ1-2, with D possibly being TRBD1 (5 bases). TRBV23-1 is annotated as an ORF whose role is uncertain. This CDR3 contains 16 residues. V was shortened by 1 base and J by 2 bases, with 14 bases between the two germline ends. The CDR3 nucleotides read TGCGCCAGCAGTCAATTACTCGCGGGGCTAAACTATGGCTACACCTTC. Translated, it gives CASSQLLAGLNYGYTF.

The V and J genes are TRBV19 and TRBJ1-2; 10 positions match TRBD1. V dropped 5 bases and J dropped 13; count of bases not matched to a gene: 7. The CDR3 runs 12 residues. Looked up from germline, CDR1 is LNHDA and CDR2 is SQIVND (reference sequence). In DNA form, the CDR3 reads TGTGCCAGTAGTGGGACAGGGGAAGTACTCACCTTC. This sequence encodes CASSGTGEVLTF.

The V call is TRBV2, the J call TRBJ2-2, with no clear D. The V and J ends lost 7 bases and 2 bases respectively, with 11 bases between them. The CDR3 is made up of 14 amino acids. Germline values: CDR1 SNHLY, CDR2 FYNNEI. This CDR3 is CASTKQYNTGELFF. The CDR3 DNA sequence: TGTGCCAGCACAAAACAGTATAACACCGGGGAGCTGTTTTTT.

V and J are TRBV28 and TRBJ1-6; D unclear. Germline V gene lookup returns CDR1 MDHEN and CDR2 SYDVKM. The CDR3 runs to 15 residues. Trimming took off 3 bases at V and 3 bases at J, with 9 bases between the two ends. CDR3 bases: TGTGCCAGCAGTTTTGGAGGGAACTATAATTCACCCCTCCACTTT. Translated: CASSFGGNYNSPLHF.

V is TRBV19 and J is TRBJ1-2; 7 nucleotides line up with TRBD1. J was trimmed by 8 bases and V by 7 bases; bases with no gene match: 22. This CDR3 comprises 17 residues. Germline V lookup: CDR1 LNHDA, CDR2 SQIVND (reference sequence). CDR3 sequence reads: CASTRRWRDSFSWGYTF. The CDR3, as DNA: TGTGCCAGTACCCGGAGGTGGCGGGACAGCTTTTCTTGGGGCTACACCTTC.

The rearrangement uses TRBV11-1 and TRBJ2-2; a weak D match, TRBD1 (6 bases). Germline CDR1 reads SGHAT; CDR2 reads FQDESV (reference sequence). CDR3 length: 17 amino acids. The V gene lost 4 bases and the J gene lost 0 bases, with 15 bases spanning the gap. In DNA form, the CDR3 reads TGTGCCAGCAGCTGGGGGCAGGGCAAATCGAACACCGGGGAGCTGTTTTTT. Translated, it gives CASSWGQGKSNTGELFF.

The gene calls are TRBV28 and TRBJ2-7; 7 bases are shared with TRBD2. The CDR3 has 14 residues. Trimming took 5 bases from V and 1 from J; bases not matched to a gene: 5. In germline, CDR1 is MDHEN, CDR2 SYDVKM. The CDR3 protein is CASSRLAASYEQYF. In DNA, the CDR3 is TGTGCCAGCAGTAGGCTAGCGGCTTCCTACGAGCAGTACTTC.

For the CDR3, the DNA is TGTGCCAGCAGCGTAGGGGATGCGGGGAGCACTGAAGCTTTCTTT. Translated: CASSVGDAGSTEAFF. The gene calls are TRBV9 and TRBJ1-1; no clear D. V was shortened by 0 bases and J by 4 bases, with 13 bases between the two germline ends. The germline gives CDR1 SGDLS, CDR2 YYNGEE. The CDR3 consists of 15 residues.

This sequence joins TRBV2 and TRBJ2-7; D uncertain. This CDR3 is built from 13 residues. Germline CDR1 reads SNHLY; CDR2 reads FYNNEI. The V gene lost 5 bases and the J gene lost 3 bases, with 11 bases spanning the gap. The CDR3 DNA reads TGTGCCAGCAGTCCCTACATGAACTACGAGCAGTACGTC. Its protein product is CASSPYMNYEQYV.

This chain links TRBV25-1 with TRBJ2-5; 8 bases fit TRBD1. The closer fit of TRBJ2-7 to the DNA end suggests the J call may be wrong. The CDR3 sequence is 16 residues long. CDR1 MGHDK and CDR2 SYGVNS come from the germline V gene. The CDR3 loop is CASSESPGTGSYEQYF. CDR3 nucleotides: TGTGCCAGCAGTGAATCCCCCGGGACAGGTAGCTACGAGCAGTACTTC.

This rearrangement joins TRBV7-3 to TRBJ1-3; the D is unclear. Trimming stripped 1 base from V and 2 bases from J, with 9 bases between. The CDR3 is 15 amino acids. Per germline, CDR1 SGHTA and CDR2 FQGTGA. Here the CDR3 DNA reads TGTGCCAGCAGCTTAAGAGGCGATCCTGGAAACACCATATATTTT. Its translation is CASSLRGDPGNTIYF.

The rearrangement joins TRBV4-3 to TRBJ2-6; D is undetermined. V lost 2 bases to trimming and J lost 2 bases, with 10 bases between them. CDR3 length: 16 amino acids. Per the germline V gene, CDR1 is LGHNA and CDR2 is YSLEER. CDR3 in DNA: TGCGCCAGCAGCCAATCCTTGACTGCTGGGGCCAACGTCCTGACTTTC. This gives the protein CASSQSLTAGANVLTF.

The rearrangement uses TRBV7-9 and TRBJ1-1, with 8 bases fitting TRBD1. CDR1 SEHNR and CDR2 FQNEAQ come from the germline V gene (reference sequence). The CDR3 contains 15 residues. V lost 4 bases and J lost 1; bases outside the gene matches: 5. The CDR3: CASSSIGQGNTEAFF. The CDR3 bases are TGTGCCAGCAGCTCAATCGGACAGGGGAACACTGAAGCTTTCTTT. The full variable domain, rest sourced from reference TRBV7-9 and TRBJ1-1, is DTGVSQNPRHKITKRGQNVTFRCDPISEHNRLYWYRQTLGQGPEFLTYFQNEAQLEKSRLLSDRFSAERPKGSFSTLEIQRTEQGDSAMYLCASSSIGQGNTEAFFGQGTRLTVV.

The chain couples TRBV5-1 to TRBJ2-5; TRBD2 matches at 13 bases. The CDR3 extends over 17 amino acids. Germline-derived CDR1 and CDR2 are SGHRS and YFSETQ. The V and J ends lost 2 bases and 2 bases, in that order; junction bases with no gene match: 6. The CDR3 DNA reads as TGCGCCAGCAGCTTCTTGGGACTAGCGGGGAAACAAGAGACCCAGTACTTC. It encodes CASSFLGLAGKQETQYF.

The chain joins TRBV2 to TRBJ1-1, with a possible D match to TRBD1 (5 bases). Trimming took 3 bases from V and 10 from J, leaving 12 bases between them. The CDR3 spans 12 residues. Germline values: CDR1 SNHLY, CDR2 FYNNEI. The CDR3 nucleotides are TGTGCCAGCAGTGAGGGGACTCTTGTAGCTTTCTTT. This sequence encodes CASSEGTLVAFF.

The V call is TRBV9, the J call TRBJ2-2; D call uncertain. Germline lookup yields CDR1 SGDLS and CDR2 YYNGEE. Between the trimmed V and J ends, which lost 0 bases and 7 bases, there was a span of 19 bases. CDR3 size: 17 residues. In nucleotides, the CDR3 is TGTGCCAGCAGCGTAGAAGTTCCTAATGATGGTAACGGGGAGCTGTTTTTT. Protein sequence: CASSVEVPNDGNGELFF.

J is TRBJ2-3 and V is TRBV11-2; unclear D gene. CDR3 length: 16 residues. V lost 5 bases and J lost 0, with 15 bases in between. The germline V gene encodes CDR1 SGHAT and CDR2 FQNNGV. The CDR3 is CASSPRGSRSTDTQYF. CDR3 sequence (DNA): TGTGCCAGCAGCCCCCGAGGAAGCCGGAGCACAGATACGCAGTATTTT.

The gene calls are TRBV9 and TRBJ1-2; possible D gene TRBD1, 5 bases. Germline V gene sequence: CDR1 SGDLS, CDR2 YYNGEE. This CDR3 has 14 residues. The ends were cut back, 4 bases at V and 7 bases at J, with 17 bases in the middle. CDR3 loop: CASSRGGEGTGYTF. CDR3 nucleotide sequence: TGTGCCAGCAGCCGGGGGGGGGAAGGAACTGGCTACACCTTC.

The chain joins TRBV19 to TRBJ2-7, with D uncertain. Germline V gene data show CDR1 as LNHDA and CDR2 as SQIVND (reference sequence). The CDR3 contains 13 residues. V shed 6 bases and J shed 7 bases, with 16 bases lying between them. The CDR3 protein is CASRVGASGEQYF. The DNA of the CDR3 is TGTGCCAGTAGGGTCGGAGCATCCGGGGAGCAGTACTTC.